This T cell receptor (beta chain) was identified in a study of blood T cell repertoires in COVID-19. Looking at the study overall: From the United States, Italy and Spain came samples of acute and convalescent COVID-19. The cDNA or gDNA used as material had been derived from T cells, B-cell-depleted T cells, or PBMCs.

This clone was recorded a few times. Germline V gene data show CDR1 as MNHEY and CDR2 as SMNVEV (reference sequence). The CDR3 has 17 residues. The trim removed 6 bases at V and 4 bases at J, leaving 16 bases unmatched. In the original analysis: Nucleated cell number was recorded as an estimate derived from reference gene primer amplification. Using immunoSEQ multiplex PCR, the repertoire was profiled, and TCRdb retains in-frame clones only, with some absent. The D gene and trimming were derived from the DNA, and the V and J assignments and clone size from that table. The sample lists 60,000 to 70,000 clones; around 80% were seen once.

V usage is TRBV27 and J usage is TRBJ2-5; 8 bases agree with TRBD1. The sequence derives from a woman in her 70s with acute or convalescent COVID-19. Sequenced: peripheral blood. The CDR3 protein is CASREEGQGAVRETQYF. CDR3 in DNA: TGTGCCAGCAGGGAAGAAGGGCAGGGGGCAGTTCGAGAGACCCAGTACTTC.